The rows below give T cell receptor beta chains drawn from one sample of a study of T cell changes during pregnancy in multiple sclerosis. TCRdb's copy holds only in-frame clones and misses some; the assay was immunoSEQ multiplex PCR. The sample lists 50,000 or so clones; almost 95% were seen once. Source: CD4+ T cells from peripheral blood mononuclear cells, taken in the third trimester of pregnancy. The receptors were gathered from a female donor with multiple sclerosis, enrolled in a pregnancy study. CDR3s leave out the opening cysteine and the closing phenylalanine or tryptophan. The order of the fields is V gene, clone size, CDR3 protein. Expanded clones get a size class; other rows say once, few or many, or leave the size out.

v_call: TRBV21-1; clone_size: -; cdr3_aa: ASSKAGTGGSNQPQH
v_call: TRBV10-3; clone_size: once; cdr3_aa: AIKGQGGTIYT
v_call: TRBV7-2; clone_size: -; cdr3_aa: ASSLGQGPSRQY
v_call: TRBV7-2; clone_size: -; cdr3_aa: ASSQGGAGSGELF
v_call: TRBV7-2; clone_size: -; cdr3_aa: ASSHQGNSGNTIY
v_call: TRBV19; clone_size: -; cdr3_aa: ASIPEGVRDTEAF
v_call: TRBV25-1; clone_size: -; cdr3_aa: ASVRQGHTEAF
v_call: TRBV2; clone_size: once; cdr3_aa: ASVRRGSGANVLT
v_call: TRBV5-4; clone_size: -; cdr3_aa: ASSWKRGTGGGNQPQH
v_call: TRBV15; clone_size: -; cdr3_aa: ATSIGQADEAF
v_call: TRBV7-2; clone_size: -; cdr3_aa: ASSQGHLNTEAF
v_call: TRBV19; clone_size: -; cdr3_aa: ASSTTSNSPLH
v_call: TRBV6-1; clone_size: -; cdr3_aa: ASSLQGSDYGYT
v_call: TRBV2; clone_size: once; cdr3_aa: ASSEEPSNQPQH
v_call: TRBV2; clone_size: -; cdr3_aa: ASSEDRQGFETQY
v_call: TRBV7-3; clone_size: -; cdr3_aa: ASSLTSGRGDSPLH
v_call: TRBV21-1; clone_size: -; cdr3_aa: ASPPRPGQGYEQY
v_call: TRBV19; clone_size: -; cdr3_aa: ASSVDLAGGRGTDTQY
v_call: TRBV19; clone_size: -; cdr3_aa: ASSKLYPGTGITEAF
v_call: TRBV11-3; clone_size: -; cdr3_aa: ASSLSGLGNTIY
v_call: TRBV30; clone_size: -; cdr3_aa: AWSVGQPGSPLH
v_call: TRBV7-9; clone_size: -; cdr3_aa: ASSSSGGHEQF
v_call: TRBV9; clone_size: -; cdr3_aa: ASSVASYGGPGYGYT
v_call: TRBV4-2; clone_size: -; cdr3_aa: ASSQGGGGRGNTEAF
v_call: TRBV7-2; clone_size: -; cdr3_aa: ASSLSGGSGNTIY
v_call: TRBV5-1; clone_size: -; cdr3_aa: ASRPIAGGDEQF
v_call: TRBV2; clone_size: -; cdr3_aa: ASSDRVVSGNTIY
v_call: TRBV6-5; clone_size: -; cdr3_aa: ASSSSPGGTRKAF
v_call: TRBV7-9; clone_size: -; cdr3_aa: ASSFGGTYEQY
v_call: TRBV7-2; clone_size: -; cdr3_aa: ASSLGGDRFAYEQY
v_call: TRBV10-3; clone_size: -; cdr3_aa: AIAGGGTDTQY
v_call: TRBV19; clone_size: -; cdr3_aa: ASSRSGRDYEQY
v_call: TRBV7-9; clone_size: -; cdr3_aa: ASSTSGVAKNIQY
v_call: TRBV15; clone_size: -; cdr3_aa: ATSRVGAANYGYT
v_call: TRBV6-5; clone_size: -; cdr3_aa: ASSLGQGFGYT
v_call: TRBV7-9; clone_size: -; cdr3_aa: ASTQGNTIY
v_call: TRBV19; clone_size: -; cdr3_aa: ASRQGGVSPLH
v_call: TRBV7-9; clone_size: -; cdr3_aa: ASSESQVPGSEAF
v_call: TRBV10-3; clone_size: -; cdr3_aa: AIGTGFQTDTQY
v_call: TRBV19; clone_size: -; cdr3_aa: ASSPRSSGNTIY
v_call: TRBV18; clone_size: -; cdr3_aa: ASSRVRQGESNQPQH
v_call: TRBV10-3; clone_size: -; cdr3_aa: AIRQTFDSTDTQY
v_call: TRBV11-2; clone_size: -; cdr3_aa: ASSLGGPETQY
v_call: TRBV19; clone_size: -; cdr3_aa: ASSMTGSGNQPQH